The 8 T cell receptor beta chains presented below share a single source sample, sequenced in a study of long-term antiretroviral therapy in people with HIV. This was the immunoSEQ v3.0 assay at survey level. The data were produced by immunoSEQ multiplex PCR, yet TCRdb's version contains in-frame clones alone and is incomplete. The sample has 20,000 to 25,000 clones; about four fifths are singletons. The starting material was unsorted PBMCs, obtained 0.1 years before starting antiretroviral therapy. The receptor source for this set is a man in his forties with HIV.

The J gene is TRBJ2-1, the V gene TRBV19; the match to TRBD2 covers 7 bases. Germline V CDR1 and CDR2: LNHDA, SQIVND (reference sequence). The V segment lost 6 bases and the J segment 2 bases; nucleotides outside the gene matches: 10. The CDR3 spans 16 residues. The CDR3 DNA is TGTGCCAGTAGACCCGCAGCGGGGTTGGCCTACAATGAGCAGTTCTTC. Amino acid sequence: CASRPAAGLAYNEQFF.

CDR3 in amino acids: CASSPSVGRGREAQHF. The CDR3, as DNA: TGTGCCAGTAGCCCCTCCGTGGGGAGGGGGCGTGAAGCCCAGCATTTT. The V call is TRBV19, the J call TRBJ1-5, with 7 bases matching TRBD1. CDR1 is LNHDA, CDR2 SQIVND, per germline (reference sequence). CDR3 size: 16 residues. The ends lost 6 bases at V and 11 bases at J; junction bases unmatched: 19.

V is TRBV11-2 and J is TRBJ2-7; D perhaps matches TRBD2 (6 bases). The CDR3 is 16 amino acids. Trimming pared 5 bases from V and 7 bases from J, leaving 24 bases between. CDR1 and CDR2 from the germline V gene are SGHAT and FQNNGV. CDR3 protein: CASSKTRGSGGWEQYF. In DNA form, the CDR3 reads TGTGCCAGCAGCAAAACACGTGGATCCGGGGGATGGGAGCAGTACTTC.

The chain uses TRBV19 and TRBJ1-5; D unresolved. The ends were cut back, 1 base at V and 1 base at J, with 8 bases in the middle. Germline V lookup: CDR1 LNHDA, CDR2 SQIVND (reference sequence). The CDR3 runs 15 residues. CDR3 nucleotides: TGTGCCAGTAGTATAGGAGGCGGGAGCAATCAGCCCCAGCATTTT. Amino acids: CASSIGGGSNQPQHF. The variable domain in full, with the rest retrieved from reference TRBV19 and TRBJ1-5, is DGGITQSPKYLFRKEGQNVTLSCEQNLNHDAMYWYRQDPGQGLRLIYYSQIVNDFQKGDIAEGYSVSREKKESFPLTVTSAQKNPTAFYLCASSIGGGSNQPQHFGDGTRLSIL.

This clone was counted only a few times. J is TRBJ2-7 and V is TRBV28; 8 nucleotides agree with TRBD1. The CDR3 runs 14 residues. In germline, CDR1 is MDHEN, CDR2 SYDVKM. Trimming at V came to 5 bases and at J to 6 bases, leaving 9 bases not matched to a gene. The chain's CDR3 is CASSTGQGLGEQYF. CDR3 DNA: TGTGCCAGCAGTACCGGACAGGGACTTGGCGAGCAGTACTTC.

The chain joins TRBV7-2 to TRBJ2-5; TRBD2 matches 11 bases. The CDR3 has 17 amino acids. With 1 base clipped from V and 2 bases from J, the junction kept 6 bases outside the gene matches. Germline values: CDR1 SGHTA, CDR2 FQGNSA. Written as DNA, the CDR3 is TGTGCCAGCAGCTTAGGACTAGCGGGGTCGGGACAAGAGACCCAGTACTTC. This encodes CASSLGLAGSGQETQYF.

V gene TRBV6-5 combines with J gene TRBJ2-3; tentatively, D is TRBD1 or TRBD2 (6 bases each). V was shortened by 2 bases and J by 3 bases, with 15 bases between the two germline ends. Germline V gives CDR1 MNHEY, CDR2 SVGAGI. CDR3 size: 16 residues. The CDR3 is CASSYHGGGRTDTQYF. CDR3 bases: TGTGCCAGCAGTTACCACGGAGGGGGGCGGACAGATACGCAGTATTTT.

The rearrangement links TRBV4-3 to TRBJ2-7; 8 bases fit TRBD1. J gave up 5 bases and V 0 bases, and 9 bases lay outside the gene matches. This CDR3 contains 16 residues. CDR1 and CDR2 (germline): LGHNA, YSLEER. CDR3 residues: CASSQDRGTGRHEQYF. The CDR3 DNA is TGCGCCAGCAGCCAAGATAGGGGGACAGGCAGGCACGAGCAGTACTTC.